A selection of T cell receptor beta chains follows, all from one sample in a study of blood T cell repertoires in COVID-19. This table comes from immunoSEQ multiplex PCR, and its TCRdb copy is limited to in-frame clones, with some not included. There are 150,000 or so clones in the sample; roughly 86% occur only once, and 0.99% lies in the top ten. The source material was peripheral blood. All receptors come from a man between 18 and 29 years old with acute or convalescent COVID-19. Each CDR3 is given with its conserved first and last residue. A D gene is named only where the DNA matches it firmly. Size is stated for part of the rows, as once, few or many counts, or as a class when the clone is expanded.

j_call: TRBJ2-5
clone_size: NA
v_call: TRBV28
d_call: TRBD2
cdr3_nt: TGTGCCAGCAGTTTAAATGGACTAGCGGAGACCCAGTACTTC
cdr3_aa: CASSLNGLAETQYF

j_call: TRBJ2-2
clone_size: NA
v_call: TRBV5-1
d_call: TRBD1
cdr3_nt: TGCGCCAGCAGCACCGGGACAGGGGGCACCGGGGAGCTGTTTTTT
cdr3_aa: CASSTGTGGTGELFF

j_call: TRBJ2-3
clone_size: once
v_call: TRBV27
d_call: NA
cdr3_nt: TGTGCCAGCAGTTCCCCCCGGGGCACAGATACGCAGTATTTT
cdr3_aa: CASSSPRGTDTQYF

j_call: TRBJ1-4
clone_size: NA
v_call: TRBV11-2
d_call: NA
cdr3_nt: TGTGCCAGCAGCTTAGATCTGAGGGCAACTAATGAAAAACTGTTTTTT
cdr3_aa: CASSLDLRATNEKLFF

j_call: TRBJ1-1
clone_size: few
v_call: TRBV9
d_call: NA
cdr3_nt: TGTGCCAGCAGCCCGATGGGGGGGCCTCTGAACACTGAAGCTTTCTTT
cdr3_aa: CASSPMGGPLNTEAFF

j_call: TRBJ1-2
clone_size: NA
v_call: TRBV6-5
d_call: TRBD1
cdr3_nt: TGTGCCAGCAGTTACGTTGCGACAGGGGATGGCTACACCTTC
cdr3_aa: CASSYVATGDGYTF

j_call: TRBJ2-2
clone_size: NA
v_call: TRBV18
d_call: TRBD1
cdr3_nt: TGTGCCAGTGACGGGACAGGGGAAGTCGGGGAGCTGTTTTTT
cdr3_aa: CASDGTGEVGELFF

j_call: TRBJ2-1
clone_size: NA
v_call: TRBV7-9
d_call: TRBD1
cdr3_nt: TGTGCCAGCAGCGCGACAGGGAGAATGGGCTCCTACAATGAGCAGTTCTTC
cdr3_aa: CASSATGRMGSYNEQFF

j_call: TRBJ1-3
clone_size: once
v_call: TRBV2
d_call: TRBD1
cdr3_nt: TGTGCCAGTCAACCGGGACAGGGTCTCACCATATATTTT
cdr3_aa: CASQPGQGLTIYF

j_call: TRBJ2-3
clone_size: NA
v_call: TRBV5-1
d_call: NA
cdr3_nt: TGCGCCAGCAGCTTGGCCAGTCCAGATACGCAGTATTTT
cdr3_aa: CASSLASPDTQYF

j_call: TRBJ1-5
clone_size: NA
v_call: TRBV4-1
d_call: TRBD1
cdr3_nt: TGCGCCAGCAGCTATGGACAGGGTATTAATCAGCCCCAGCATTTT
cdr3_aa: CASSYGQGINQPQHF

j_call: TRBJ2-1
clone_size: NA
v_call: TRBV27
d_call: TRBD1
cdr3_nt: TGTGCCAGCAAGACAAATTCAGGGGGCCCCTCCTACAATGAGCAGTTCTTC
cdr3_aa: CASKTNSGGPSYNEQFF

j_call: TRBJ1-5
clone_size: NA
v_call: TRBV28
d_call: NA
cdr3_nt: TGTGCCAGCAGAACCAGACGGGTCAATCAGCCCCAGCATTTT
cdr3_aa: CASRTRRVNQPQHF

j_call: TRBJ1-2
clone_size: NA
v_call: TRBV21-1
d_call: NA
cdr3_nt: TGTGCCAGCCCAACTCTATCCATTAACTATGGCTACACCTTC
cdr3_aa: CASPTLSINYGYTF

j_call: TRBJ1-6
clone_size: NA
v_call: TRBV25-1
d_call: TRBD1
cdr3_nt: TGTGCCAGCAGTGAAGGGCTCGAGAGACAGGGGGTGAACTCACCCCTCCACTTT
cdr3_aa: CASSEGLERQGVNSPLHF

j_call: TRBJ2-1
clone_size: NA
v_call: TRBV28
d_call: NA
cdr3_nt: TGTGCCAGCAGAACAGGGGGGGGCTCCTACAATGAGCAGTTCTTC
cdr3_aa: CASRTGGGSYNEQFF

j_call: TRBJ2-2
clone_size: NA
v_call: TRBV7-3
d_call: NA
cdr3_nt: TGTGCCAGCAGAGGAGGCGGGGCGAACACCGGGGAGCTGTTTTTT
cdr3_aa: CASRGGGANTGELFF

j_call: TRBJ1-2
clone_size: few
v_call: TRBV19
d_call: NA
cdr3_nt: TGTGCCAGTAGTATTCCAGGCCCCACCTATGGCTACACCTTC
cdr3_aa: CASSIPGPTYGYTF

j_call: TRBJ1-5
clone_size: NA
v_call: TRBV2
d_call: TRBD1
cdr3_nt: TGTGCCAGCAGACCCGGGACAGGGGTTTCGAGCCCCAATCAGCCCCAGCATTTT
cdr3_aa: CASRPGTGVSSPNQPQHF

j_call: TRBJ1-5
clone_size: NA
v_call: TRBV6-5
d_call: TRBD1
cdr3_nt: TGTGCCAGCAGCTCCGGGACAGGGCAGGGGCAGCCCCAGCATTTT
cdr3_aa: CASSSGTGQGQPQHF

j_call: TRBJ1-5
clone_size: NA
v_call: TRBV6-4
d_call: TRBD1
cdr3_nt: TGTGCCAGCAGTCCCGGGACAGGGGGCAATCAGCCCCAGCATTTT
cdr3_aa: CASSPGTGGNQPQHF

j_call: TRBJ1-1
clone_size: NA
v_call: TRBV6-2/TRBV6-3
d_call: NA
cdr3_nt: TGTGCCAGCAGCTCTCGACACCCGATCACTGAAGCTTTCTTT
cdr3_aa: CASSSRHPITEAFF

j_call: TRBJ1-1
clone_size: NA
v_call: TRBV30
d_call: NA
cdr3_nt: TGTGCCTGGAGAACATATACGTCTGAAGCTTTCTTT
cdr3_aa: CAWRTYTSEAFF

j_call: TRBJ1-6
clone_size: NA
v_call: TRBV6-5
d_call: TRBD1
cdr3_nt: TGTGCCAGCAGGGACAGGAGCTCCTATAATTCACCCCTCCACTTT
cdr3_aa: CASRDRSSYNSPLHF

j_call: TRBJ1-2
clone_size: NA
v_call: TRBV29-1
d_call: NA
cdr3_nt: TGCAGCGTTGACGTAGCGCCGGAGTACTATGGCTACACCTTC
cdr3_aa: CSVDVAPEYYGYTF

j_call: TRBJ1-2
clone_size: NA
v_call: TRBV5-1
d_call: NA
cdr3_nt: TGCGCCAGCAGCCTAATCGGAACCGACTTGAACTATGGCTACACCTTC
cdr3_aa: CASSLIGTDLNYGYTF

j_call: TRBJ2-2
clone_size: NA
v_call: TRBV3-1/TRBV3-2
d_call: TRBD1
cdr3_nt: TGTGCCAGCAGCTATACTGGGACAGGGGGTTTCGGGGAGCTGTTTTTT
cdr3_aa: CASSYTGTGGFGELFF

j_call: TRBJ1-6
clone_size: few
v_call: TRBV6-1
d_call: TRBD1
cdr3_nt: TGTGCCAGCAGTGAGGGACAGCGTAGTTCACCCCTCCACTTT
cdr3_aa: CASSEGQRSSPLHF

j_call: TRBJ1-4
clone_size: NA
v_call: TRBV5-1
d_call: TRBD1
cdr3_nt: TGCGCCAGCAGCTTGGCCGCTGGGACAGGGTCGGGAGAAAAACTGTTTTTT
cdr3_aa: CASSLAAGTGSGEKLFF

j_call: TRBJ2-7
clone_size: NA
v_call: TRBV5-5
d_call: TRBD1
cdr3_nt: TGTGCCAGCAGTTACAGGGGAGCGGAATACGAGCAGTACTTC
cdr3_aa: CASSYRGAEYEQYF

j_call: TRBJ2-7
clone_size: NA
v_call: TRBV30
d_call: TRBD1
cdr3_nt: TGTGCCTGGAGCCGACAGGGTGGGTACGAGCAGTACTTC
cdr3_aa: CAWSRQGGYEQYF

j_call: TRBJ2-5
clone_size: once
v_call: TRBV11-1
d_call: NA
cdr3_nt: TGTGCCAGCAGCCCTTGGCCGGGGAGCCAAGAGACCCAGTACTTC
cdr3_aa: CASSPWPGSQETQYF

j_call: TRBJ1-3
clone_size: NA
v_call: TRBV7-9
d_call: NA
cdr3_nt: TGTGCCAGCAGCTCCTGGACAGCCGGAAACACCATATATTTT
cdr3_aa: CASSSWTAGNTIYF

j_call: TRBJ1-5
clone_size: NA
v_call: TRBV6-1
d_call: NA
cdr3_nt: TGTGCCAGCAGTGATGGCGGGTATCAGCCCCAGCATTTT
cdr3_aa: CASSDGGYQPQHF

j_call: TRBJ2-3
clone_size: NA
v_call: TRBV7-2
d_call: TRBD2
cdr3_nt: TGTGCCAGCAGCACCGGGACTAGCATTAATACGCAGTATTTT
cdr3_aa: CASSTGTSINTQYF

j_call: TRBJ1-2
clone_size: NA
v_call: TRBV9
d_call: NA
cdr3_nt: TGTGCCAGCAGCTTGCAGGGGAGCTATGGCTACACCTTC
cdr3_aa: CASSLQGSYGYTF

j_call: TRBJ2-1
clone_size: NA
v_call: TRBV12-3/TRBV12-4
d_call: NA
cdr3_nt: TGTGCCAGCAGTTTACGGGGAAACAATGAGCAGTTCTTC
cdr3_aa: CASSLRGNNEQFF

j_call: TRBJ1-4
clone_size: NA
v_call: TRBV19
d_call: NA
cdr3_nt: TGTGCCAGTAGTATCGGGAGTGAAAAACTGTTTTTT
cdr3_aa: CASSIGSEKLFF

j_call: TRBJ1-3
clone_size: few
v_call: TRBV7-6
d_call: NA
cdr3_nt: TGTGCCAGCAGCTTAGACCTAACAGGGCGTGGAAACACCATATATTTT
cdr3_aa: CASSLDLTGRGNTIYF

j_call: TRBJ2-5
clone_size: NA
v_call: TRBV15
d_call: TRBD1
cdr3_nt: TGTGCCACCAGCAGAGATTTGACAGGGTGGGAGACCCAGTACTTC
cdr3_aa: CATSRDLTGWETQYF

j_call: TRBJ1-5
clone_size: NA
v_call: TRBV5-8
d_call: TRBD1
cdr3_nt: TGTGCCAGCAGCTTGGGACAGGGGAGTCGAAATCAGCCCCAGCATTTT
cdr3_aa: CASSLGQGSRNQPQHF

j_call: TRBJ2-4
clone_size: NA
v_call: TRBV4-1
d_call: TRBD1
cdr3_nt: TGCGCCAGCAGCCAGGGGGGACAGGGAATTAGAAACATTCAGTACTTC
cdr3_aa: CASSQGGQGIRNIQYF

j_call: TRBJ2-2
clone_size: once
v_call: TRBV10-1
d_call: TRBD1
cdr3_nt: TGCGCCAGCAGTGAGTCCAGGACAGGGTTAAACACCGGGGAGCTGTTTTTT
cdr3_aa: CASSESRTGLNTGELFF

j_call: TRBJ2-2
clone_size: NA
v_call: TRBV2
d_call: TRBD1
cdr3_nt: TGTGCCAGCAGGCCGGGACAGGGGGCGACCGGGGAGCTGTTTTTT
cdr3_aa: CASRPGQGATGELFF

j_call: TRBJ1-4
clone_size: NA
v_call: TRBV18
d_call: NA
cdr3_nt: TGTGCCAGCTCACCAATGCAGCGGGCAACTAATGAAAAACTGTTTTTT
cdr3_aa: CASSPMQRATNEKLFF

j_call: TRBJ1-6
clone_size: NA
v_call: TRBV2
d_call: NA
cdr3_nt: TGTGCCAGCAGTGCTGGCATGGATTCACCCCTCCACTTT
cdr3_aa: CASSAGMDSPLHF

j_call: TRBJ1-1
clone_size: NA
v_call: TRBV7-6
d_call: NA
cdr3_nt: TGTGCCAGCAGCTTGGCGCACGGGAGTTTGAGTGAAGCTTTCTTT
cdr3_aa: CASSLAHGSLSEAFF

j_call: TRBJ1-2
clone_size: NA
v_call: TRBV10-1
d_call: TRBD1
cdr3_nt: TGCGCCAGCAGTCATCAGGGGGCGCTTGGCTACACCTTC
cdr3_aa: CASSHQGALGYTF

j_call: TRBJ2-2
clone_size: NA
v_call: TRBV5-1
d_call: TRBD2
cdr3_nt: TGCGCCAGCTATAACGGACTAGCGGGGGCCAACACCGGGGAGCTGTTTTTT
cdr3_aa: CASYNGLAGANTGELFF